This T cell receptor (beta chain) was profiled in a study of blood T cell repertoires in COVID-19. Germline CDR1 LGHNA, CDR2 YNFKEQ. The ends were cut back, 3 bases at V and 6 bases at J, with 8 bases in the middle. This CDR3 has 12 residues. Assay: immunoSEQ multiplex PCR; the TCRdb copy retains only in-frame clones and omits some. Among some 370,000 clones, 90% were seen once, and the ten largest hold approximately 7%. The specimen was peripheral blood. The gene calls are TRBV4-2 and TRBJ1-2; the D gene is possibly TRBD1 (6 bases). This sequence was found in a man aged 18 to 35 with active or convalescent COVID-19. Here the CDR3 reads CASSHRQDGYTF. The DNA for the CDR3 is TGTGCCAGCAGCCATCGACAGGATGGCTACACCTTC.